The 31 T cell receptor beta chains given below trace back to one sample, sequenced in a study of patients and donors after allogeneic stem cell transplantation. TCRdb used MiXCR to reprocess the RT-PCR reads, holding one entry per CDR3 protein. The repertoire has about 90,000 distinct CDR3 sequences, 48% of them found once; the top ten carry roughly 64%. The sequenced sample consisted of blood, either unsorted or a sorted T cell fraction (not recorded which). Source of these receptors: a human donor who was either an allogeneic HSCT recipient or a stem cell or donor lymphocyte infusion donor (not recorded which). It is not recorded whose cells these are; they may come from a transplant donor.

The chain recombines TRBV10-3 with TRBJ1-5; weak D call: TRBD1 (5 bases). The CDR3 runs 16 residues. V dropped 1 base and J dropped 3 bases, with 13 bases sitting between them. Germline V CDR1 and CDR2: ENHRY, SYGVKD. This chain's CDR3 is CAISEWDVVNNQPQHF. CDR3 nucleotide sequence: TGTGCCATCAGTGAGTGGGACGTCGTGAACAATCAGCCCCAGCATTTT.

There are a few counts of this clonotype. The chain couples TRBV4-3 to TRBJ1-5; D unresolved. Trimming removed 0 bases at V and 6 bases at J, with 6 bases between. CDR3 length: 13 residues. The V gene's germline CDR1 is LGHNA and CDR2 YSLEER. CDR3 in amino acids: CASSQDSGQPQHF. DNA for the CDR3: TGCGCCAGCAGCCAAGATTCGGGTCAGCCCCAGCATTTT.

This clonotype occurred a few times. The chain recombines TRBV29-1 with TRBJ1-2; TRBD1 aligns across 11 bases. Germline CDR1 reads SQVTM; CDR2 reads ANQGSEA. Losses at the gene ends were 1 base for V and 4 bases for J; bases not matched to a gene: 8. The CDR3 covers 16 residues. The CDR3 DNA sequence: TGCAGCGTTGAAGTAGAGGACAGGGGGCCTACCTATGGCTACACCTTC. Translation gives CSVEVEDRGPTYGYTF.

The V gene is TRBV6-2 or TRBV6-3, the J gene TRBJ2-1; D possibly corresponds to TRBD2 (6 bases). V dropped 4 bases and J dropped 6 bases, with 16 bases sitting between them. The CDR3 loop spans 15 amino acids. Germline V CDR1 and CDR2: MNHEY, SVGEGT. Here the CDR3 reads CASSFGTGPSNEQFF. CDR3 DNA sequence: TGTGCCAGCAGTTTCGGGACTGGGCCGAGCAATGAGCAGTTCTTC.

The chain joins TRBV28 to TRBJ1-5, with 9 bases fitting TRBD1. The germline V gene encodes CDR1 MDHEN and CDR2 SYDVKM. CDR3 length: 16 amino acids. The J segment lost 3 bases and the V segment lost 7 bases, leaving 10 bases of the junction unmatched. The CDR3 DNA reads TGTGCCAGCACCCTGGACAGGGGTACCTCCAATCAGCCCCAGCATTTT. Protein: CASTLDRGTSNQPQHF.

The chain recombines TRBV7-9 with TRBJ1-6; 7 nucleotides agree with TRBD1. The germline CDR1 and CDR2 sequences are SEHNR and FQNEAQ (reference sequence). The CDR3 covers 17 residues. V shed 7 bases and J 6 bases; nucleotides not matched to a gene: 15. The CDR3: CASTYSTGRPFNSPLHF. The CDR3 nucleotides read TGTGCCAGCACCTATTCGACAGGGAGACCTTTTAATTCACCCCTCCACTTT.

This chain links TRBV7-2 with TRBJ1-1, with a tentative D call TRBD1 (5 bases). The CDR3 covers 12 residues. Germline loops: CDR1 SGHTA, CDR2 FQGNSA. The V and J ends lost 7 bases and 4 bases respectively, with 10 bases between them. This CDR3 is CASTTGPTEAFF. Written as DNA, the CDR3 is TGTGCCAGCACCACAGGTCCCACTGAAGCTTTCTTT.

This clonotype appeared a single time. The rearrangement uses TRBV7-9 and TRBJ1-1; D ambiguous. The CDR3 runs 13 residues. The V end was cut by 5 bases, the J end by 1 base, with 8 bases between. Per germline, CDR1 SEHNR and CDR2 FQNEAQ (reference sequence). The CDR3 sequence: CASSPVGNTEAFF. The CDR3 DNA reads as TGTGCCAGCAGCCCGGTGGGGAACACTGAAGCTTTCTTT.

This clonotype came up a few times. The genes are TRBV18 and TRBJ1-5; D is perhaps TRBD1 (6 bases). Germline assignment: CDR1 KGHSH and CDR2 LQKENI. This CDR3 spans 14 amino acids. Trimming took off 3 bases at V and 6 bases at J, with 12 bases between the two ends. The CDR3 DNA is TGTGCCAGCTCACCTCGGGACAAGGCTCAGCCCCAGCATTTT. It is translated as CASSPRDKAQPQHF. Full variable domain (outside the CDR3, taken from reference TRBV18 and TRBJ1-5): NAGVMQNPRHLVRRRGQEARLRCSPMKGHSHVYWYRQLPEEGLKFMVYLQKENIIDESGMPKERFSAEFPKEGPSILRIQQVVRGDSAAYFCASSPRDKAQPQHFGDGTRLSIL.

This clonotype was counted between two and nine times. The chain employs TRBV7-9 and TRBJ1-2; no clear D. Trimming took 5 bases from V and 2 from J, leaving 9 bases between them. Germline V gene sequence: CDR1 SEHNR, CDR2 FQNEAQ (reference sequence). This CDR3 spans 13 amino acids. The CDR3, as DNA: TGTGCCAGCAGCATGACGGGGAACTATGGCTACACCTTC. This gives the protein CASSMTGNYGYTF.

This chain links TRBV6-5 with TRBJ1-3, with TRBD1 matching over 7 bases. The CDR3 has 17 amino acids. Germline-derived CDR1 and CDR2 are MNHEY and SVGAGI. Trimming cost V 6 bases and J 2 bases; bases outside gene matches: 13. CDR3 amino acids: CASRDPYRGTTGNTIYF. The CDR3 DNA reads as TGTGCCAGCAGAGACCCATACAGGGGTACAACTGGAAACACCATATATTTT.

This clonotype has a handful of counts. V gene TRBV4-1 combines with J gene TRBJ2-7; 7 bases agree with TRBD2. Per the germline V gene, CDR1 is MGHRA and CDR2 is YSYEKL. J was trimmed by 3 bases and V by 1 base; bases with no gene match: 6. CDR3 length: 15 amino acids. CDR3 nucleotides: TGCGCCAGCAGCCAAGGGCTCGGGGGGTTCTACGAGCAGTACTTC. This translates into CASSQGLGGFYEQYF.

In this sample, this clonotype turned up a few times. The chain has TRBV19 and TRBJ1-1, with a tentative D call TRBD1 (5 bases). Germline V gene lookup returns CDR1 LNHDA and CDR2 SQIVND (reference sequence). CDR3 length equals 15 residues. V gave up 5 bases and J gave up 4 bases, with 17 bases separating them. CDR3 DNA: TGTGCCAGTAGTCCTGGGGACGCCGGGGGCACTGAAGCTTTCTTT. This translates into CASSPGDAGGTEAFF. The full variable domain, completed using reference TRBV19 and TRBJ1-1, is DGGITQSPKYLFRKEGQNVTLSCEQNLNHDAMYWYRQDPGQGLRLIYYSQIVNDFQKGDIAEGYSVSREKKESFPLTVTSAQKNPTAFYLCASSPGDAGGTEAFFGQGTRLTVV.

This clonotype occurred a few times. The J gene is TRBJ1-4, the V gene TRBV20-1, with no clear D. Germline V CDR1 and CDR2: DFQATT, SNEGSKA (reference sequence). The CDR3 contains 11 residues. The germline V and J ends were trimmed by 0 bases and 7 bases, with 3 bases remaining between them. CDR3 loop: CSARELEKLFF. Here the CDR3 DNA reads TGCAGTGCTAGAGAACTTGAAAAACTGTTTTTT.

This clonotype was observed a handful of times. V gene TRBV12-3 or TRBV12-4 combines with J gene TRBJ1-5; 9 bases agree with TRBD1. This CDR3 region has 16 residues. V lost 5 bases to trimming and J lost 5 bases; unmatched junction nucleotides: 10. The CDR3 DNA is TGTGCCAGCAGTGGATACAGGGGGCGCGAGGATCAGCCCCAGCATTTT. Encoded protein: CASSGYRGREDQPQHF.

This rearrangement joins TRBV7-9 to TRBJ1-1; D ambiguous. Germline lookup yields CDR1 SEHNR and CDR2 FQNEAQ (reference sequence). The CDR3 runs 13 residues. V was cut by 3 bases and J by 0 bases, with 5 bases left in between. The CDR3 reads CASSFPLNTEAFF. CDR3 sequence (DNA): TGTGCCAGCAGCTTTCCTCTGAACACTGAAGCTTTCTTT. Full variable domain (remainder filled in from reference TRBV7-9 and TRBJ1-1): DTGVSQNPRHKITKRGQNVTFRCDPISEHNRLYWYRQTLGQGPEFLTYFQNEAQLEKSRLLSDRFSAERPKGSFSTLEIQRTEQGDSAMYLCASSFPLNTEAFFGQGTRLTVV.

V gene TRBV4-3 combines with J gene TRBJ2-7; D not resolved. The V gene lost 0 bases and the J gene lost 0 bases, with 9 bases spanning the gap. CDR3 size: 15 residues. CDR1 and CDR2 (germline): LGHNA, YSLEER. Written as DNA, the CDR3 is TGCGCCAGCAGCCAAGAGGATCAGAGCTCCTACGAGCAGTACTTC. Encoded protein: CASSQEDQSSYEQYF.

The CDR3 here is CASSIRTDNTEAFF. Written as DNA, the CDR3 is TGTGCCAGCTCAATAAGGACAGATAACACTGAAGCTTTCTTT. The chain couples TRBV18 to TRBJ1-1, with D possibly matching TRBD1 (6 bases). Trimming shortened V by 5 bases and J by 2 bases, and 12 bases separated the two germline ends. Germline CDR1 reads KGHSH; CDR2 reads LQKENI. There are 14 residues in the CDR3.

J is TRBJ2-7 and V is TRBV6-2 or TRBV6-3; D call uncertain. V was cut by 6 bases and J by 5 bases, with 8 bases left in between. The CDR3 contains 11 residues. The germline gives CDR1 MNHEY, CDR2 SVGEGT. The CDR3: CASSQTHEQYF. Written as DNA, the CDR3 is TGTGCCAGCAGCCAGACTCACGAGCAGTACTTC.

CDR3 nucleotide sequence: TGTGCCAGCAGTTACGCCTGGGACAGAGGGAATCAGCCCCAGCATTTT. This translates into CASSYAWDRGNQPQHF. The chain has TRBV27 and TRBJ1-5, with 7 bases aligning to TRBD1. Per germline, CDR1 MNHEY and CDR2 SMNVEV (reference sequence). CDR3 length: 16 residues. J was trimmed by 4 bases and V by 4 bases; bases with no gene match: 10.

This clonotype occurred a few times. The chain has TRBV5-1 and TRBJ1-1; D not certain. V lost 5 bases to trimming and J lost 1 base, with 9 bases between them. The CDR3 has 13 amino acids. The germline CDR1 and CDR2 sequences are SGHRS and YFSETQ. This CDR3 reads CASSTLPNTEAFF. Here the CDR3 DNA reads TGCGCCAGCAGTACATTGCCGAACACTGAAGCTTTCTTT.

This sequence joins TRBV4-3 and TRBJ1-2; possibly TRBD1 for D (6 bases). Germline CDR1 and CDR2: LGHNA and YSLEER. The CDR3 is made up of 12 amino acids. V gave up 5 bases and J gave up 8 bases, with 12 bases separating them. CDR3 protein: CASSSGHSGYTF. CDR3 coding DNA: TGCGCCAGCAGCTCGGGACATTCCGGCTACACCTTC.

V and J are TRBV20-1 and TRBJ1-1; the D gene is possibly TRBD1 (6 bases). This CDR3 is built from 16 residues. V was trimmed by 0 bases and J by 7 bases, leaving 21 bases between them. Germline CDR1 reads DFQATT; CDR2 reads SNEGSKA (reference sequence). In DNA, the CDR3 is TGCAGTGCTAGAGAATATTTGGGGGCGCGGTCTCTTGAAGCTTTCTTT. Encoded protein: CSAREYLGARSLEAFF.

V gene TRBV12-3 or TRBV12-4 combines with J gene TRBJ1-5; D unresolved. V lost 8 bases and J 7 bases, leaving 18 bases between the germline ends. The CDR3 contains 14 residues. In DNA, the CDR3 is TGTGCCAGCGGCCCGCACACGAATCGACAGCCCCAGCATTTT. Protein sequence: CASGPHTNRQPQHF.

This clonotype was seen a few times. V gene TRBV29-1 combines with J gene TRBJ1-2, with D perhaps matching TRBD1 (6 bases). Germline CDR1 SQVTM, CDR2 ANQGSEA. Trimming stripped 4 bases from V and 4 bases from J, with 13 bases between. CDR3 size: 13 residues. The CDR3 DNA reads as TGCAGCGTTGCTAGGGGGGCAGTCTATGGCTACACCTTC. Amino acids: CSVARGAVYGYTF.

This clonotype appeared a few times. The chain joins TRBV7-9 to TRBJ1-5; 7 bases fit TRBD1. Germline loops: CDR1 SEHNR, CDR2 FQNEAQ (reference sequence). This CDR3 has 15 amino acids. V lost 5 bases and J lost 7; bases outside the gene matches: 11. CDR3 amino acids: CASSRGEGAQQPQHF. DNA of the CDR3: TGTGCCAGCAGCCGCGGCGAGGGGGCCCAGCAGCCCCAGCATTTT. Full variable domain (outside the CDR3, taken from reference TRBV7-9 and TRBJ1-5): DTGVSQNPRHKITKRGQNVTFRCDPISEHNRLYWYRQTLGQGPEFLTYFQNEAQLEKSRLLSDRFSAERPKGSFSTLEIQRTEQGDSAMYLCASSRGEGAQQPQHFGDGTRLSIL.

The chain recombines TRBV7-3 with TRBJ2-2, with D unclear. CDR3 size: 14 residues. The germline gives CDR1 SGHTA, CDR2 FQGTGA. Trimming stripped 4 bases from V and 0 bases from J, with 6 bases between. CDR3 nucleotides: TGTGCCAGCAGCTCTGGGACGAACACCGGGGAGCTGTTTTTT. Translated, it gives CASSSGTNTGELFF. Filled out from reference TRBV7-3 and TRBJ2-2, the complete variable domain reads GAGVSQTPSNKVTEKGKYVELRCDPISGHTALYWYRQSLGQGPEFLIYFQGTGAADDSGLPNDRFFAVRPEGSVSTLKIQRTERGDSAVYLCASSSGTNTGELFFGEGSRLTVL.

The rearrangement uses TRBV11-2 and TRBJ2-3; D not resolved. The CDR3 loop spans 16 amino acids. Germline-derived CDR1 and CDR2 are SGHAT and FQNNGV. Trimming removed 0 bases at V and 1 base at J, with 11 bases between. The CDR3 nucleotides read TGTGCCAGCAGCTTAGATCTAGGCGGAGGCACAGATACGCAGTATTTT. It codes for CASSLDLGGGTDTQYF.

The chain employs TRBV28 and TRBJ1-5; the match to TRBD1 covers 7 bases. Germline V gene data show CDR1 as MDHEN and CDR2 as SYDVKM. J gave up 6 bases and V 3 bases, and 5 bases lay outside the gene matches. The CDR3 consists of 14 residues. This CDR3 is CASSFRQGGQPQHF. DNA for the CDR3: TGTGCCAGCAGTTTTCGACAGGGTGGTCAGCCCCAGCATTTT.

The rearrangement uses TRBV5-6 and TRBJ1-5, with 10 bases aligning to TRBD1. Per germline, CDR1 SGHDT and CDR2 YYEEEE. The V gene end was trimmed by 2 bases and the J gene end by 7 bases; junction bases not matched to a gene: 9. The CDR3 length is 16 residues. The CDR3 loop is CASSFGPGTGEQPQHF. The CDR3 region has the DNA TGTGCCAGCAGCTTTGGTCCAGGGACAGGGGAACAGCCCCAGCATTTT.

This clonotype was counted a single time. This chain connects TRBV20-1 to TRBJ1-5; D not resolved. V lost 4 bases to trimming and J lost 2 bases, with 12 bases between them. This CDR3 comprises 14 residues. The V gene's germline CDR1 is DFQATT and CDR2 SNEGSKA (reference sequence). The CDR3, as DNA: TGCAGTGCTATCTCGCCTGAGGGCAATCAGCCCCAGCATTTT. The encoded protein is CSAISPEGNQPQHF.